One and the same sample provided the 6 T cell receptor beta chains below, sequenced in a study of blood T cell repertoires in COVID-19. TCRdb's copy holds only in-frame clones and misses some; the assay was immunoSEQ multiplex PCR. The sample records about 360,000 clones, around 84% being singletons. Material: peripheral blood. The origin of the receptors is a human donor in a cohort sampled during active COVID-19.

A few counts support this clone. The J gene is TRBJ2-2, the V gene TRBV11-3; TRBD2 matches 9 bases. V lost 2 bases, J lost 7 bases, and 8 bases stayed unmatched. Per the germline V gene, CDR1 is SGHNT and CDR2 is YENEEA. This CDR3 comprises 16 residues. CDR3 residues: CASSLYSGRSSGELFF. DNA of the CDR3: TGTGCCAGCAGCTTATATAGCGGGAGATCTAGCGGGGAGCTGTTTTTT.

The chain has TRBV27 and TRBJ1-6; no clear D gene. The germline V gene encodes CDR1 MNHEY and CDR2 SMNVEV (reference sequence). V shed 2 bases and J shed 0 bases, with 14 bases lying between them. This CDR3 has 18 amino acids. CDR3 coding DNA: TGTGCCAGCAGTTTAATTTCGTCCGCAGACTCCTATAATTCACCCCTCCACTTT. Its protein product is CASSLISSADSYNSPLHF.

The chain carries TRBV19 and TRBJ2-3; TRBD2 matches at 12 bases. Germline CDR1 is LNHDA and CDR2 is SQIVND (reference sequence). The CDR3 contains 14 residues. The V gene end was trimmed by 6 bases and the J gene end by 6 bases; junction bases not matched to a gene: 4. The CDR3 here is CASSSGLAGDTQYF. The CDR3 nucleotides read TGTGCCAGTAGCAGTGGACTAGCGGGGGATACGCAGTATTTT.

J is TRBJ2-7 and V is TRBV4-2, with 8 bases that match TRBD2. V shed 0 bases and J 6 bases; nucleotides not matched to a gene: 10. The length of the CDR3 is 16 residues. Germline V lookup: CDR1 LGHNA, CDR2 YNFKEQ. The DNA for the CDR3 is TGTGCCAGCAGCCAAGAGGACCGGGAGGGGTATGCCGAGCAGTACTTC. Translation gives CASSQEDREGYAEQYF.

The chain joins TRBV19 to TRBJ2-2, with TRBD2 matching over 11 bases. CDR1 is LNHDA, CDR2 SQIVND, per germline (reference sequence). The CDR3 consists of 15 residues. Losses at the gene ends were 10 bases for V and 6 bases for J; bases not matched to a gene: 10. The CDR3 region is CAISGTSGIPGELFF. The CDR3 nucleotides read TGTGCCATATCCGGGACTAGCGGTATCCCCGGGGAGCTGTTTTTT.

Only a few counts were recorded for this clone. The chain couples TRBV19 to TRBJ1-2, with D possibly matching TRBD1 (5 bases). This CDR3 spans 15 amino acids. From germline, CDR1 is LNHDA and CDR2 SQIVND (reference sequence). Between the trimmed V and J ends, which lost 2 bases and 3 bases, there was a span of 13 bases. DNA of the CDR3: TGTGCCAGTAGTATACGTACCATAGGGGACTATGGCTACACCTTC. Translated, it gives CASSIRTIGDYGYTF.